This T cell receptor (beta chain) came from a study of cytomegalovirus exposure and HLA in healthy donors. Looking at the study overall: Earlier, approximately 190 million T cells were analyzed, and 95 million to 140 million unique TCR beta sequences were found among them. Whole-study results and caveats: V- and J-gene trimming of TCR beta was linked (in a later analysis) to a missense DCLRE1C variant.

All donors participated as healthy donors of bone marrow. Remarks on this clone: Its antigen remains unidentified.

PCR primers comprised 60 Vbeta and 13 Jbeta primers. Sequenced by immunoSEQ multiplex PCR; TCRdb stores in-frame clones only, minus some. The sample holds 90,000 to 140,000 clones, about 70% seen once. CDR3 length: 13 residues. Trimming cost V 6 bases and J 5 bases; bases outside gene matches: 4. Germline CDR1 SNHLY, CDR2 FYNNEI. This clonotype was sampled from a man aged 25-45 years in good health and CMV-seronegative. The source material was PBMCs. The rearrangement joins TRBV2 to TRBJ2-1, with TRBD2 identical over 7 bases. CDR3 sequence reads: CASREREDNEQFF. CDR3 in DNA: TGTGCCAGCAGGGAGCGGGAAGACAATGAGCAGTTCTTC.